This T cell receptor beta chain comes out of a study of T cells in Graves' hyperthyroidism and ophthalmopathy. Study-level results: The model made its ophthalmopathy prediction, and onset followed a median roughly six months later. Blood also contained most expanded thyroid clonotypes above 0.001. A model of 13 V-J pairs discriminated ophthalmopathy from stable hyperthyroidism.

TCR beta CDR3 regions were amplified from RNA. TCR CDR3 regions were first amplified by RT-PCR with HTBI primers. TCRdb recomputed calls from the multiplex PCR reads with MiXCR, one row per CDR3 protein. The table lists about 480,000 distinct CDR3 sequences, roughly 14% of them singletons, with around 17% in the top ten. Stable hyperthyroidism: no ophthalmopathy progression over 18 months of follow-up. This clonotype was recorded at least ten times. The antigen is not known. CDR3 length equals 16 residues. V was clipped by 6 bases and J by 3 bases; unmatched bases: 12. Germline V lookup: CDR1 SEHNR, CDR2 FQNEAQ (reference sequence).

Input material: blood. This chain connects TRBV7-9 to TRBJ2-7; TRBD1 matches 9 bases. This clonotype was sampled from a woman between 18 and 29 years old with Graves' hyperthyroidism. The CDR3 DNA is TGTGCCAGCAGTTTTACCCCGGGACAGGGAAGCTACGAGCAGTACTTC. This codes for CASSFTPGQGSYEQYF.